These T cell receptor beta chains were read from a single sample in a study of blood T cell dynamics during melanoma immunotherapy. Clones were sequenced by immunoSEQ multiplex PCR, and TCRdb holds only the in-frame ones, with some missing. The repertoire has a few thousand clones, about 80% of them found once; the top ten carry about 34%. The specimen was blood, collected from a patient treated with checkpoint blockade. The source of these receptors is a human donor with melanoma. Some clones in this sample may be carry-over from other donors' samples. The CDR3 runs from the conserved cysteine through the conserved F or W. D genes are given only for firm matches. Clone size appears in some rows only: once, few, many, or a class for an expanded clone.

TRBJ2-7,.,TRBV5-4,.,CASSRGTANYEQYF,TGTGCCAGCAGTCGGGGGACGGCCAACTACGAGCAGTACTTC
TRBJ2-2,.,TRBV27,.,CASSIHRVAELFF,TGTGCCAGCAGTATACACAGGGTGGCGGAGCTGTTTTTT
TRBJ2-7,TRBD1,TRBV6-1,.,CASSGYWDSYEQYF,TGTGCCAGCAGTGGATACTGGGACAGCTACGAGCAGTACTTC
TRBJ2-3,.,TRBV11-3,.,CASSLTASTDTQYF,TGTGCCAGCAGCTTAACCGCTAGCACAGATACGCAGTATTTT
TRBJ1-3,.,TRBV4-2,large,CASSQETRVSGNTIYF,TGTGCCAGCAGCCAAGAGACCAGGGTCTCTGGAAACACCATATATTTT
TRBJ2-3,TRBD2,TRBV30,.,CAWRPTGGIQYF,TGTGCCTGGAGACCCACGGGAGGGATTCAGTATTTT
TRBJ2-1,TRBD2,TRBV7-3,.,CASSAGLAGVNEQFF,TGTGCCAGCAGCGCCGGACTAGCGGGAGTGAATGAGCAGTTCTTC
TRBJ2-1,.,TRBV6-6,.,CASSPSGRSNEQFF,TGTGCCAGCAGTCCCTCAGGGCGGAGCAATGAGCAGTTCTTC
TRBJ2-3,.,TRBV19,.,CASGEGVGTDTQYF,TGTGCCAGTGGGGAGGGGGTAGGCACAGATACGCAGTATTTT
TRBJ1-5,.,TRBV28,.,CASSFPEVGGNQPQHF,TGTGCCAGCAGTTTCCCGGAGGTGGGCGGCAATCAGCCCCAGCATTTT
TRBJ1-4,.,TRBV5-4,.,CASSSNRDGEKLFF,TGTGCCAGCAGCTCTAACAGGGATGGGGAAAAACTGTTTTTT
TRBJ2-5,.,TRBV21-1,.,CASSKGPTQETQYF,TGTGCCAGCAGCAAAGGCCCGACGCAAGAGACCCAGTACTTC
TRBJ2-6,TRBD1,TRBV7-9,.,CASSNRDRGRVGANVLTF,TGTGCCAGCAGCAACCGGGACAGGGGGCGAGTTGGGGCCAACGTCCTGACTTTC
TRBJ2-7,.,TRBV18,.,CASSQDSRGAQYF,TGTGCCAGCTCACAAGACTCAAGGGGAGCGCAGTACTTC
TRBJ2-7,.,TRBV4-2,.,CASSLSSYEQYF,TGTGCCAGCAGCTTGAGCTCCTACGAGCAGTACTTC
TRBJ1-3,.,TRBV25-1,once,CASSELGGNTIYF,TGTGCCAGCAGTGAATTAGGTGGAAACACCATATATTTT
TRBJ2-7,.,TRBV7-6,.,CASSLAQVPPGSYEQYF,TGTGCCAGCAGCTTAGCGCAGGTCCCGCCGGGCTCCTACGAGCAGTACTTC
TRBJ2-7,TRBD2,TRBV5-1,.,CASSLTSGGTYEQYF,TGCGCCAGCAGCTTGACTAGCGGGGGAACCTACGAGCAGTACTTC
TRBJ2-2,TRBD1,TRBV10-1,once,CAGTGGGDTGELFF,TGCGCCGGGACAGGGGGGGGAGACACCGGGGAGCTGTTTTTT
TRBJ1-6,.,TRBV9,.,CASSVGGFDSPLHF,TGTGCCAGCAGCGTAGGTGGGTTCGATTCACCCCTCCACTTT
TRBJ1-2,.,TRBV7-2,.,CASSLSPRVGYGYTF,TGTGCCAGCAGCTTATCACCCAGGGTTGGCTATGGCTACACCTTC
TRBJ1-1,.,TRBV30,few,CAWRRGRFSNVEDEAFF,TGTGCCTGGAGGAGAGGACGTTTCAGCAACGTTGAGGATGAAGCTTTCTTT
TRBJ2-7,.,TRBV7-1,.,CASSLTNYEQYF,TGTGCCAGCAGCTTAACGAACTACGAGCAGTACTTC
TRBJ2-7,TRBD1,TRBV28,.,CASSTPGTGDYEQYF,TGTGCCAGCAGTACCCCCGGGACAGGGGATTACGAGCAGTACTTC
TRBJ2-7,TRBD1,TRBV19,.,CASSMSRTGIYYEQYF,TGTGCCAGTAGTATGTCACGGACAGGGATCTACTACGAGCAGTACTTC
TRBJ2-5,.,TRBV14,.,CVSAGGGAFSAWGDQETQYF,TGTGTCTCGGCAGGGGGAGGGGCCTTCTCGGCCTGGGGTGACCAAGAGACCCAGTACTTC
TRBJ2-3,.,TRBV6-5,.,CASGILGEDTQYF,TGTGCCAGCGGGATCCTTGGGGAAGATACGCAGTATTTT
TRBJ2-7,.,TRBV4-1,.,CASGPEGVSTYEQYF,TGCGCCAGCGGGCCCGAGGGCGTATCGACCTACGAGCAGTACTTC
TRBJ1-6,.,TRBV6-5,.,CASSYSDRSPLHF,TGTGCCAGCAGTTACTCGGATCGATCACCCCTCCACTTT
TRBJ1-4,.,TRBV28,.,CASSSNRATNEKLFF,TGTGCCAGCAGTTCAAACAGGGCAACTAATGAAAAACTGTTTTTT